The 21 T cell receptor beta chains reported below all come from one sample, sequenced in a study of blood T cell repertoires in COVID-19. Measured with immunoSEQ multiplex PCR; TCRdb has only the in-frame clones, and not every one. The sample lists approximately 250,000 clones; approximately 87% were seen once. The sequenced sample consisted of peripheral blood. The receptor set was obtained from a man aged 60 to 75 who had recovered from COVID-19.

The J gene is TRBJ2-3, the V gene TRBV27; TRBD1 is a possible D gene (8 bases). Trimming took off 7 bases at V and 5 bases at J, with 13 bases between the two ends. CDR3 length: 13 residues. Germline values: CDR1 MNHEY, CDR2 SMNVEV (reference sequence). CDR3 protein: CASNRGGRDTQYF. The CDR3 nucleotides are TGTGCCAGCAACAGGGGGGGTCGAGATACGCAGTATTTT.

This clone was counted once. The rearrangement joins TRBV6-5 to TRBJ2-7, with D possibly matching TRBD2 (5 bases). The CDR3 sequence is 14 residues long. Germline values: CDR1 MNHEY, CDR2 SVGAGI. The V end lost 6 bases, the J end lost 1 base, and 13 bases lay between the germline ends. In nucleotides, the CDR3 is TGTGCCAGCAGGGATTTTGGCGGGTCCTACGAGCAGTACTTC. It yields the protein CASRDFGGSYEQYF.

In this sample, this clone turned up a few times. The chain uses TRBV6-5 and TRBJ2-7; 10 bases line up with TRBD2. The junction had 4 bases not matched to a gene; V was cut back by 5 bases and J by 0 bases. Germline loops: CDR1 MNHEY, CDR2 SVGAGI. This CDR3 is 15 amino acids long. The CDR3 sequence is CASSTGTSASYEQYF. For the CDR3, the DNA is TGTGCCAGCAGTACCGGGACTAGCGCCTCCTACGAGCAGTACTTC.

This sequence joins TRBV28 and TRBJ1-2, with D perhaps matching TRBD1 (6 bases). Trimming took 8 bases from V and 3 from J, leaving 19 bases between them. Germline V lookup: CDR1 MDHEN, CDR2 SYDVKM. CDR3 length equals 15 residues. CDR3 coding DNA: TGTGCCAGCCTCGATGGCGGGGGGCGCGACTATGGCTACACCTTC. Its protein is CASLDGGGRDYGYTF.

The chain joins TRBV5-4 to TRBJ2-7; possibly TRBD1 for D (5 bases). CDR1 SGHNT and CDR2 YYREEE come from the germline V gene (reference sequence). V shed 0 bases and J shed 6 bases, with 10 bases lying between them. This CDR3 is built from 13 residues. CDR3 protein: CASSLVQGSEQYF. In DNA form, the CDR3 reads TGTGCCAGCAGCTTGGTTCAGGGTAGCGAGCAGTACTTC.

The rearrangement joins TRBV18 to TRBJ1-2; D is undetermined. The CDR3 has 17 residues. CDR1 KGHSH and CDR2 LQKENI come from the germline V gene. The V end lost 3 bases, the J end lost 1 base, and 18 bases lay between the germline ends. In DNA, the CDR3 is TGTGCCAGCTCACCGGGCTCGGAGGGTCGGGTTAACTATGGCTACACCTTC. It yields the protein CASSPGSEGRVNYGYTF.

The V gene is TRBV6-9, the J gene TRBJ2-7; 7 nucleotides align to TRBD1. The CDR3 length is 14 residues. The germline gives CDR1 MNHGY, CDR2 SVAAGI. V gave up 4 bases and J gave up 5 bases; unmatched junction bases: 8. The CDR3 reads CASSLDRVVDEQYF. CDR3 DNA sequence: TGTGCCAGCAGTTTAGACAGGGTGGTCGACGAGCAGTACTTC.

DNA of the CDR3: TGTGCCAGCAGTGCCCCTGAGGAAGCGGGGGGGCAGGGAGATACGCAGTATTTT. It is translated as CASSAPEEAGGQGDTQYF. The genes are TRBV28 and TRBJ2-3, with 10 bases fitting TRBD2. The V segment lost 5 bases and the J segment 5 bases; nucleotides outside the gene matches: 16. Per the germline V gene, CDR1 is MDHEN and CDR2 is SYDVKM. The CDR3 is 18 amino acids. The entire variable domain, with the rest obtained from reference TRBV28 and TRBJ2-3, is as follows: DVKVTQSSRYLVKRTGEKVFLECVQDMDHENMFWYRQDPGLGLRLIYFSYDVKMKEKGDIPEGYSVSREKKERFSLILESASTNQTSMYLCASSAPEEAGGQGDTQYFGPGTRLTVL.

The chain's CDR3 is CASSLEAQGRAQYF. The CDR3 bases are TGCGCCAGCAGCTTGGAGGCACAGGGAAGGGCTCAGTACTTC. The rearrangement joins TRBV5-1 to TRBJ2-4; possibly TRBD1 for D (6 bases). Germline V gene data show CDR1 as SGHRS and CDR2 as YFSETQ. This CDR3 is 14 amino acids long. V gave up 0 bases and J gave up 12 bases, with 16 bases separating them.

The chain has TRBV7-9 and TRBJ2-3, with 8 bases matching TRBD1. Germline lookup yields CDR1 SEHNR and CDR2 FQNEAQ (reference sequence). Unmatched junction bases numbered 4, after V lost 3 bases and J lost 2 bases. This CDR3 has 15 residues. CDR3 amino acids: CASSFGTGDTDTQYF. The CDR3 coding sequence is TGTGCCAGCAGCTTTGGGACAGGAGACACAGATACGCAGTATTTT.

This chain uses TRBV27 with TRBJ2-5, with 7 nucleotides matching TRBD1. There are 13 residues in the CDR3. Germline CDR1 reads MNHEY; CDR2 reads SMNVEV (reference sequence). J gave up 5 bases and V 6 bases, and 6 bases lay outside the gene matches. This CDR3 is CASRRTGGETQYF. As DNA, the CDR3 is TGTGCCAGCAGACGGACAGGCGGGGAGACCCAGTACTTC.

The rearrangement links TRBV10-3 to TRBJ2-7, with D unclear. This CDR3 has 14 amino acids. The V end lost 0 bases, the J end lost 0 bases, and 6 bases lay between the germline ends. Looked up from germline, CDR1 is ENHRY and CDR2 is SYGVKD. This chain's CDR3 is CAISESGNSYEQYF. CDR3 DNA sequence: TGTGCCATCAGTGAGTCGGGCAACTCCTACGAGCAGTACTTC.

The gene calls are TRBV15 and TRBJ2-7, with 7 bases identical to TRBD2. The CDR3 length is 16 residues. Trimming cost V 1 base and J 6 bases; bases outside gene matches: 12. Germline V CDR1 and CDR2: LNHNV, YYDKDF (reference sequence). CDR3 DNA sequence: TGTGCCACCAGCAGAGTCTCTAGCGGACGACCGGGCGAGCAGTACTTC. It codes for CATSRVSSGRPGEQYF.

Note on this clone: Other DNA sequences in this specimen translate into the identical CDR3. V and J are TRBV6-5 and TRBJ2-1, with D perhaps matching TRBD2 (6 bases). There are 15 residues in the CDR3. The V gene's germline CDR1 is MNHEY and CDR2 SVGAGI. V lost 4 bases, J lost 0 bases, and 10 bases lay in between. The CDR3 sequence is CASSSSGGSYNEQFF. CDR3 sequence (DNA): TGTGCCAGCAGTTCCTCCGGGGGCTCCTACAATGAGCAGTTCTTC.

The rearrangement links TRBV6-5 to TRBJ2-7; 7 nucleotides match TRBD1. The trim removed 10 bases at V and 2 bases at J, leaving 8 bases unmatched. The CDR3 runs 13 residues. CDR1 is MNHEY and CDR2 is SVGAGI in the germline V gene. The chain's CDR3 is CAINRDRAYEQYF. The CDR3 bases are TGTGCCATTAACCGGGACAGAGCCTACGAGCAGTACTTC.

This clone was picked up a small number of times. V is TRBV6-1 and J is TRBJ1-5; D ambiguous. The CDR3 runs to 13 residues. The germline V gene has CDR1 MNHNS and CDR2 SASEGT. Deletions cut 0 bases from V and 6 bases from J, with 6 bases between. The CDR3, as DNA: TGTGCCAGCAGTGAAGCGGCATTTCAGCCCCAGCATTTT. Its translation is CASSEAAFQPQHF.

This sequence joins TRBV6-4 and TRBJ2-1; 12 bases fit TRBD2. CDR3 length: 16 residues. V shed 3 bases and J 4 bases; nucleotides not matched to a gene: 4. Germline V gene lookup returns CDR1 MRHNA and CDR2 SNTAGT. The CDR3 protein is CASSEWTSGDYNEQFF. The DNA for the CDR3 is TGTGCCAGCAGTGAATGGACTAGCGGGGATTACAATGAGCAGTTCTTC.

This rearrangement joins TRBV21-1 to TRBJ1-2; the table names TRBD1, a call not compared with the DNA. TRBV21-1 is a pseudogene. There are 15 residues in the CDR3. CDR3 loop: CASSTTGGDDYGYTF. The CDR3 DNA reads as TGTGCCAGCAGCACCACAGGGGGCGATGACTATGGCTACACCTTC.

The J gene is TRBJ1-5, the V gene TRBV2; 9 bases match TRBD1. The CDR3 sequence is 13 residues long. Unmatched junction bases numbered 6, after V lost 11 bases and J lost 4 bases. The germline CDR1 and CDR2 sequences are SNHLY and FYNNEI. As DNA, the CDR3 is TGTGCCGGGGGGACAGGGCCTAATCAGCCCCAGCATTTT. As protein: CAGGTGPNQPQHF.

This clone showed up just once. The chain combines TRBV11-2 with TRBJ2-1; a possible D gene is TRBD2 (5 bases). Looked up from germline, CDR1 is SGHAT and CDR2 is FQNNGV. The CDR3 has 15 residues. V shed 10 bases and J shed 0 bases, with 16 bases lying between them. For the CDR3, the DNA is TGTGCCACCCGAGCGTGGGAGAGCTCCTACAATGAGCAGTTCTTC. This translates into CATRAWESSYNEQFF.

V usage is TRBV6-1 and J usage is TRBJ1-5; 7 nucleotides agree with TRBD1. Losses at the gene ends were 3 bases for V and 5 bases for J; bases not matched to a gene: 4. CDR3 size: 14 residues. Germline V gives CDR1 MNHNS, CDR2 SASEGT. CDR3 nucleotide sequence: TGTGCCAGCAGTGATGGAGGGGGCGATCAGCCCCAGCATTTT. It specifies CASSDGGGDQPQHF.